The subject of this entry is one TCR beta chain. Its antigen is unidentified. This specimen comes from a study of beta chain features in type 1 diabetes. Around 110 mL of blood, on average, came from one heparinised draw per donor. CD45RO/CCR7/CD25/CD127/CD95/CD27 staining was used to isolate CD4+ naive, central memory, regulatory and stem cell-like memory cells by sorting. Overall study findings and caveats: Healthy donors had naive, central memory and Treg TCRB repertoires that appeared less similar than those seen among patients.

Expressed TCRB transcripts were sequenced because the entire RNA isolate underwent reverse transcription. Sequencing was performed with immunoSEQ multiplex PCR; in TCRdb, only in-frame clones are kept and a portion is missing. This table holds fewer than 350,000 clones, around a fifth found once. The V gene's germline CDR1 is SGHRS and CDR2 YFSETQ. The trim removed 2 bases at V and 7 bases at J, leaving 6 bases unmatched. This CDR3 has 13 amino acids. The chain recombines TRBV5-1 with TRBJ2-7; 7 bases are a match to TRBD1. The TCR originated in a woman between 18 and 29 years old in good health. Input material: naive CD4+ T cells from blood. The CDR3 region has the DNA TGCGCCAGCAGCTTCGGGACAGCCTGGGAGCAGTACTTC. Residues: CASSFGTAWEQYF.